This T cell receptor beta chain comes out of a study of spatial heterogeneity in lung cancer. Study summary: Alpha-chain sequences were consistently detected in smaller numbers than beta-chain sequences. Matched bulk RNA-seq yielded a T cell transcriptional module score. Counts of TCR transcripts in tumor regions correlated strongly with that score.

Findings and limits, study-wide: Mutation tallies in tumors tracked expanded intratumoral alpha and beta TCR counts.

The time point here: sample taken at primary tumor resection. Without sorting, whole RNA was sequenced from tumor, nontumor lung or frozen PBMC. Trimming removed 4 bases at V and 5 bases at J, with 15 bases between. Germline values: CDR1 SQVTM, CDR2 ANQGSEA. The CDR3 has 13 amino acids. The library protocol tagged each TCR cDNA with a unique molecular identifier. MiXCR, run by TCRdb on the 5' RACE reads, gives a single entry per CDR3 protein. The sample lists some 100,000 distinct CDR3 sequences, approximately 4.7% occurring once. This clonotype showed up many times. Its antigen is as yet unknown. The origin of this receptor is a male donor with early-stage non-small cell lung cancer. The chain joins TRBV29-1 to TRBJ2-7, with D uncertain. Sequencing was performed on lung tumor tissue, taken at surgery. CDR3 DNA: TGCAGCGTTGGGAATTTCAGTGGGCACGAGCAGTACTTC. As protein: CSVGNFSGHEQYF.